These 30 T cell receptor delta chains were all obtained from the same sample, sequenced in a study of γδ T cells in repeated Plasmodium falciparum infection. Flow sorting of PBMC yielded separate Vgamma9/Vdelta2+ and Vdelta2-negative gammadelta T cell populations for bulk repertoire analysis. TCRdb reanalyzed the multiplex PCR reads using CATT. The table includes around 89,000 delta-chain clones, 1.4% detected once. The sequencing input was gamma-delta T cells from blood. These receptors were collected from a pool of human donors (malaria-infected and uninfected, not separated).

Only a few counts were recorded for this clone. The protein given by TCRdb reflects a much larger clone and differs at residue 14 from this DNA's translation, likely from a read error; the protein shown is the DNA's translation. The chain carries TRDV2 and TRDJ1; 13 positions match TRDD3. The J call may be incorrect, as the DNA end agrees better with TRDJ2. The CDR3 loop spans 15 amino acids. CDR1 is GEAIGNYY, CDR2 EKD, per germline. DNA for the CDR3: TGTGCCTGTGACCAAACTGGGGGATACGGCGATAAACTCTTCTTT. The encoded protein is CACDQTGGYGDKLFF.

This clone occurred a few times. It differs at one base from a far larger clone, so likely a read error. This CDR3 is also generated by other DNA sequences in the sample. The V and J genes are TRDV1 and TRDJ1; the D gene could be TRDD2 or TRDD3 (5 bases each). The J gene is not listed in TCRdb, so it was assigned here from a DNA match to germline. The CDR3 runs to 18 residues. Germline loops: CDR1 TSWWSYY, CDR2 QGS. The DNA of the CDR3 is TGTGCCCTTGGGGAAGGGAGACCGCTTCCGACCAACACCGATAAACTCATCTTT. Protein sequence: CALGEGRPLPTNTDKLIF.

This clone was observed at least ten times. The chain couples TRDV1 to TRDJ1; possibly TRDD3 for D (5 bases). V was cut by 2 bases and J by 0 bases, with 28 bases left in between. The CDR3 is made up of 21 amino acids. The V gene's germline CDR1 is TSWWSYY and CDR2 QGS. The CDR3 loop reads CALGELLKSRYWTEYTDKLIF. Here the CDR3 DNA reads TGTGCTCTTGGGGAATTATTAAAATCCCGGTACTGGACGGAGTACACCGATAAACTCATCTTT.

This clone was detected a few times. TCRdb's protein, taken from a much larger clone, differs from this DNA's translation at residue 5, likely owing to a read error; the protein displayed comes from the DNA. The chain uses TRDV1 and TRDJ1, with D hard to call. Since TCRdb gives no J gene, matching the DNA to germline was used here to assign it. Germline loops: CDR1 TSWWSYY, CDR2 QGS. V shed 7 bases and J shed 0 bases, with 18 bases lying between them. The CDR3 runs 16 residues. CDR3 coding DNA: TGTGCTCTTGTGTCCCATGGGCCCCTTTACACCGATAAACTCATCTTT. Translated: CALVSHGPLYTDKLIF.

Concerning this clone: A read error likely explains this, since a far larger clone differs by one base. The same CDR3 also results from other DNA sequences found in this sample. This sequence joins TRDV1 and TRDJ1, with D possibly matching TRDD2 (5 bases). The CDR3 is 17 residues long. CDR1 TSWWSYY and CDR2 QGS come from the germline V gene. The CDR3, as DNA: TGTGCTCTTGGGGAACCGGGCTTCCGGCGACACACCGATAAACCCATCTTT. It codes for CALGEPGFRRHTDKPIF.

This clone showed up just a few times. TCRdb attributes to this sequence the protein of a much larger clone, which differs from the DNA translation at residue 12; a read error is likely, and the protein displayed is translated from the DNA. The chain couples TRDV1 to TRDJ1; 10 bases agree with TRDD3. Germline loops: CDR1 TSWWSYY, CDR2 QGS. The CDR3 sequence is 23 residues long. The V segment lost 4 bases and the J segment 1 base; nucleotides outside the gene matches: 27. This chain's CDR3 is CALGVTPYPFLMLGDRSTDKLIF. In DNA, the CDR3 is TGTGCTCTTGGGGTCACACCTTATCCTTTCCTAATGCTGGGGGATAGGAGCACCGATAAACTCATCTTT.

As for this clone: A far larger clone is only one base removed, so a read error is likely. Other DNA sequences in the same sample also yield this CDR3. This chain uses TRDV1 with TRDJ1; D is unresolved. Trimming shortened V by 2 bases and J by 0 bases, and 13 bases separated the two germline ends. Germline CDR1 and CDR2: TSWWSYY and QGS. The CDR3 sequence is 16 residues long. Written as DNA, the CDR3 is TGTGCTCTTGGGGAATTTGGTGGATCCTACACCGATAAACTCATCTTT. Translating it yields CALGEFGGSYTDKLIF.

The sample holds a few counts of this clone. TCRdb assigns this DNA the protein of a much larger clone, which departs from its translation at residue 4; this likely reflects a read error, and the protein shown comes from translating the DNA. The chain uses TRDV1 and TRDJ1; the match to TRDD3 covers 8 bases. The J gene, not given by TCRdb, was assigned here from a germline match of the nucleotide sequence. The CDR3 sequence is 19 residues long. CDR1 TSWWSYY and CDR2 QGS come from the germline V gene. Written as DNA, the CDR3 is TGTGCTCTTAGGGAACTATCCTACCAGGGGGATAGCTACACCGATAAACTCATCTTT. It is translated as CALRELSYQGDSYTDKLIF.

In this sample, this clone turned up many times. It differs at one base from a far larger clone, so likely a read error. Other DNA sequences in the same sample also yield this CDR3. V usage is TRDV2 and J usage is TRDJ1, with a weak D call TRDD3 (6 bases). In germline, CDR1 is GEAIGNYY, CDR2 EKD. There are 18 residues in the CDR3. V was cut by 0 bases and J by 2 bases, with 21 bases left in between. In DNA form, the CDR3 reads TGTGCCTGTGACACCCTCTCTCCAAGAGATACGGGGACCGATAAACTCATCTTT. Encoded protein: CACDTLSPRDTGTDKLIF.

This clone was found a few times. A far bigger clonotype differs at one base, so this is likely a read error. V gene assignment gives TRDV1, but the J gene was left uncalled; the table gives TRDD3 as D, unverified against the DNA. Germline values: CDR1 TSWWSYY, CDR2 QGS. This CDR3 is built from 21 residues. The CDR3 sequence: CALGELDPTCSGGPPTDKLIF. In nucleotides, the CDR3 is TGTGCTCTTGGGGAACTTGACCCTACGTGTTCTGGGGGACCACCCACCGATAAGCTCATCTTT.

This clone appeared a few times. A far more abundant clone sits one base away, making this likely a read error. This CDR3 is also generated by other DNA sequences in the sample. This chain connects TRDV1 to TRDJ1; maybe TRDD2 (6 bases). Germline CDR1 is TSWWSYY and CDR2 is QGS. V gave up 3 bases and J gave up 0 bases, with 14 bases separating them. The CDR3 consists of 16 residues. This chain's CDR3 is CALGELPLLYTDKLIF. The CDR3 DNA is TGTGCTCTTGGGGAGCTTCCTCTTTTGTACACCGATAAACTCATCTTT.

This clone was seen repeatedly, ten times or more. TCRdb's entry gives the protein of a much larger clone, which mismatches this DNA's translation at residue 15, likely from a read error; the protein reported here is translated from the DNA. The chain combines TRDV2 with TRDJ3, with 10 nucleotides matching TRDD3. The germline V gene has CDR1 GEAIGNYY and CDR2 EKD. The CDR3 has 17 residues. The CDR3 here is CACDSTGGSWDTRQIFF. The CDR3 nucleotides read TGTGCCTGTGACTCTACTGGGGGATCCTGGGACACCCGACAGATATTTTTC.

There are many counts of this clone. This chain connects TRDV3 to TRDJ1, with 9 bases matching TRDD3. J gave up 1 base and V 1 base, and 25 bases lay outside the gene matches. The V gene's germline CDR1 is TVYSNPD and CDR2 GDNSRS (reference sequence). The CDR3 extends over 21 amino acids. The CDR3 coding sequence is TGTGCCTTTATACCGACTCTCACTAGTAGGTGGGGGATATTGGCCACCGATAAACTCATCTTT. Protein sequence: CAFIPTLTSRWGILATDKLIF. Full variable domain (missing parts from reference TRDV3 and TRDJ1): CDKVTQSSPDQTVASGSEVVLLCTYDTVYSNPDLFWYRIRPDYSFQFVFYGDNSRSEGADFTQGRFSVKHILTQKAFHLVISPVRTEDSATYYCAFIPTLTSRWGILATDKLIFGKGTRVTVEP.

This clone was detected only a few times. Translating this DNA gives a protein that differs at residue 6 from the TCRdb one, which belongs to a much larger clone; a read error is likely, and the protein shown is this translation. The chain is built from TRDV1 and TRDJ1; the D is unclear. As TCRdb names no J gene, one was assigned here on the basis of a DNA match to germline. CDR3 length: 17 amino acids. CDR1 and CDR2 from the germline V gene are TSWWSYY and QGS. V was clipped by 1 base and J by 3 bases, with 18 bases between them. The DNA of the CDR3 is TGTGCTCTTGGGGAACCCATGACCCTGGCGTACGCCGATAAACTCATCTTT. Residues: CALGEPMTLAYADKLIF.

A word on this clone: TCRdb's protein, taken from a much larger clone, differs from this DNA's translation at residue 11, likely owing to a read error; the protein displayed comes from the DNA. J is TRDJ1 and V is TRDV2; 7 positions agree with TRDD3. Germline matching of the DNA provided the J gene here, since TCRdb leaves it blank. This CDR3 has 19 residues. Per the germline V gene, CDR1 is GEAIGNYY and CDR2 is EKD. V dropped 0 bases and J dropped 0; count of bases not matched to a gene: 15. The CDR3 loop is CACDTGERGGCGYTDKLIF. CDR3 nucleotides: TGTGCCTGTGACACCGGAGAGAGAGGGGGATGCGGGTACACCGATAAACTCATCTTT.

This clone was found a few times. The TCRdb record carries a much larger clone's protein, which differs from this DNA's translation at residue 7; a read error is the likely cause, and the protein listed here is the DNA translation. V and J are TRAV38-2/DV8 and TRDJ1, with D possibly being TRDD3 (6 bases). The V gene lost 5 bases and the J gene lost 1 base, with 27 bases spanning the gap. This CDR3 spans 19 amino acids. Germline values: CDR1 TSESDYY, CDR2 QEAYKQQN. The CDR3 DNA reads TGTGCTTATAGCGTCTTCGTCCCTGGCAGGGGGACCAGCACCGATAAACTCATCTTT. This encodes CAYSVFVPGRGTSTDKLIF.

With respect to this clone: A read error is the likely source, as a far larger clone sits one nucleotide away. Other DNA sequences from this sample encode an identical CDR3 as well. V and J are TRDV1 and TRDJ1; 9 bases align to TRDD3. TCRdb lists no J gene, so it was determined here by aligning the DNA to germline. This CDR3 region has 25 residues. Germline CDR1 TSWWSYY, CDR2 QGS. The CDR3 nucleotides read TGTGCTCTCGGGGAACTCTATCCTACGTTTTACCCCCCGGGGGATACTCCAAAATACACCGATAAACTCATCTTT. Its protein is CALGELYPTFYPPGDTPKYTDKLIF.

Concerning this clone: For this DNA, TCRdb reports the protein of a much larger clone, which diverges at residue 8, most likely from a read error; the protein presented here is translated directly from the DNA. The chain employs TRDV1 and TRDJ1, with 11 positions matching TRDD3. TCRdb leaves out the J gene; it was filled in here by matching the DNA to germline. The CDR3 has 25 residues. Germline V lookup: CDR1 TSWWSYY, CDR2 QGS. After removal of 6 bases from V and 0 bases from J, the junction contained 33 bases not matched to a gene. The CDR3 DNA is TGTGCTCTTGGAATAGGGTGGCAACCTCCCATCTGGGGGATACCCGAAGAATCGTACACCGATAAACTCATCTTT. Translating gives CALGIGWQPPIWGIPEESYTDKLIF.

In its sample, this clone was seen many times. The J gene is TRDJ2, the V gene TRDV3; D gene ambiguous. The CDR3 is made up of 15 amino acids. V was clipped by 2 bases and J by 0 bases, with 13 bases between them. The V gene's germline CDR1 is TVYSNPD and CDR2 GDNSRS (reference sequence). The CDR3 DNA sequence: TGTGCCTTTGCCGGGGTAACCTCTTTGACAGCACAACTCTTCTTT. Protein sequence: CAFAGVTSLTAQLFF.

This clone showed up many times. CDR3 loop: CALGELTLQSAGYTDKLIF. In DNA, the CDR3 is TGTGCTCTTGGGGAACTTACCCTTCAGTCGGCGGGGTACACCGATAAACTCATCTTT. V and J are TRDV1 and TRDJ1; possibly TRDD2 for D (5 bases). V was cut by 0 bases and J by 0 bases, with 20 bases left in between. Germline lookup yields CDR1 TSWWSYY and CDR2 QGS. CDR3 length: 19 residues.

As for this clone: A read error is the likely source, as a far larger clone sits one nucleotide away. The identical CDR3 is also encoded by other nucleotide sequences in the sample. The V gene is TRDV2; the J gene was not called; no check of the table's D call, TRDD3, against the DNA was made. The CDR3 has 16 amino acids. Germline-derived CDR1 and CDR2 are GEAIGNYY and EKD. As DNA, the CDR3 is TGTGCCTGTGACAGAGTACTGGGGGATATGACAGCACAACTCTTCTTC. It encodes CACDRVLGDMTAQLFF.

As concerns this clone: This DNA translates differently at residue 8 from the TCRdb protein, which is that of a much larger clone; a read error is likely, and the protein shown is the DNA's own translation. V usage is TRDV2 and J usage is TRDJ1; no reliable D call. The CDR3 is 14 residues long. Looked up from germline, CDR1 is GEAIGNYY and CDR2 is EKD. V lost 1 base and J lost 4, with 12 bases in between. CDR3 sequence: CACDTKSRSDKLIF. CDR3 nucleotide sequence: TGTGCCTGTGACACGAAGTCCAGGAGCGATAAACTCATCTTT.

The sample holds a few counts of this clone. The translation of this DNA and the TCRdb protein of a much larger clone differ at residue 16, probably owing to a read error; the protein shown here is translated from the DNA. The chain combines TRDV1 with TRDJ1, with TRDD3 identical over 8 bases. Germline matching of the DNA provided the J gene here, since TCRdb leaves it blank. Germline CDR1 is TSWWSYY and CDR2 is QGS. This CDR3 contains 26 residues. V lost 3 bases and J lost 0; bases outside the gene matches: 36. CDR3 sequence reads: CALGDPAQLLRQNWGVRSGYTDKLIF. CDR3 DNA sequence: TGTGCTCTTGGGGACCCTGCTCAACTCCTACGACAGAACTGGGGGGTACGGTCGGGGTACACCGATAAACTCATCTTT.

The sample holds a few counts of this clone. A read error is likely here: a far larger clone is one base away. Other DNA sequences in this sample translate to the same CDR3. The rearrangement joins TRDV1 to TRDJ2, with 7 bases that match TRDD3. The CDR3 spans 19 residues. Germline CDR1 is TSWWSYY and CDR2 is QGS. Germline trimming cut 0 bases from V and 4 bases from J; bases unmatched to any gene: 14. The DNA of the CDR3 is TGTGCTCTTGGGGAACTTACCTGCATGGGGGACCCGGAGACAGCACAACTCTTCTTT. Residues: CALGELTCMGDPETAQLFF.

At least ten counts were recorded for this clone. With only one base between it and a far larger clone, this is likely a read error. The same CDR3 is also encoded by other DNA sequences in this sample. This chain uses TRDV1 with TRDJ1; 9 bases are shared with TRDD3. TCRdb lists no J gene, so it was determined here by aligning the DNA to germline. The CDR3 loop spans 22 amino acids. The germline V gene encodes CDR1 TSWWSYY and CDR2 QGS. The CDR3 nucleotides read TGTGCCCTTGTCGGCTTACTGGGGGACTGGATACCATACCCATCGTACACCGATAAACTCATCTTT. Translated: CALVGLLGDWIPYPSYTDKLIF.

This clone has at least ten counts. Other nucleotide sequences from this sample produce the same CDR3. The genes are TRDV1 and TRDJ1; tentatively, D is TRDD2 (5 bases). This CDR3 spans 16 amino acids. Germline V CDR1 and CDR2: TSWWSYY, QGS. With 4 bases removed from V and 7 bases from J, the gap between germline ends came to 22 bases. The CDR3 is CALGGPFLSPPFKLIF. The CDR3 nucleotides read TGTGCTCTTGGGGGGCCGTTCCTTTCACCCCCTTTTAAACTCATCTTT.

This clone has just a few counts. TCRdb has a much larger clone's protein, which differs at residue 18 from the translation of this DNA, likely because of a read error; what is shown is the protein translated from the DNA. The CDR3 is CALGETKPPRYWGCATDELIF. CDR3 nucleotide sequence: TGTGCTCTTGGGGAAACCAAACCACCCCGGTACTGGGGATGCGCCACCGATGAACTCATCTTT. The V and J genes are TRDV1 and TRDJ1, with TRDD3 matching 7 bases. As TCRdb names no J gene, one was assigned here on the basis of a DNA match to germline. The CDR3 spans 21 residues. Germline values: CDR1 TSWWSYY, CDR2 QGS.

This clone came up a few times. The translation of this DNA and the TCRdb protein of a much larger clone differ at residue 5, probably owing to a read error; the protein shown here is translated from the DNA. The rearrangement uses TRAV29/DV5 and TRDJ1; D gene ambiguous. CDR3 length equals 15 residues. The germline gives CDR1 NSMFDY, CDR2 ISSIKDK. Trimming stripped 1 base from V and 2 bases from J, with 15 bases between. CDR3 residues: CAASRSGSGTDKLIF. For the CDR3, the DNA is TGTGCAGCAAGCCGCTCGGGGTCCGGAACCGATAAACTCATCTTT.

This clone was counted only a few times. TCRdb attributes to this sequence the protein of a much larger clone, which differs from the DNA translation at residue 8; a read error is likely, and the protein displayed is translated from the DNA. V is TRDV1 and J is TRDJ1; 8 bases align to TRDD3. This CDR3 has 18 residues. With V trimmed by 3 bases and J by 6 bases, 18 bases remained unmatched. CDR1 is TSWWSYY, CDR2 QGS, per germline. For the CDR3, the DNA is TGTGCTCTTGGGGACAGGGACGAAAGGGGGATAATCGGGTATAAACTCATCTTT. This translates into CALGDRDERGIIGYKLIF.

This clone was counted between two and nine times. The J gene is TRDJ1, the V gene TRDV1, with D maybe TRDD3 (8 bases). V shed 8 bases and J shed 0 bases, with 34 bases lying between them. CDR3 size: 21 residues. Germline loops: CDR1 TSWWSYY, CDR2 QGS. The CDR3 spells CALSVIPTEGTGGSYTDKLIF. The CDR3 DNA reads TGTGCTCTTTCCGTTATTCCTACGGAGGGTACTGGGGGGTCTTACACCGATAAACTCATCTTT.